Sequencing of this T cell receptor (beta chain) was carried out in a study of blood T cell repertoires in COVID-19. Study-wide background: Acute and convalescent COVID-19 samples came from the United States, Italy and Spain.

In the original processing: Estimation of nucleated cell counts was performed using reference gene primer amplification. Method: immunoSEQ multiplex PCR; TCRdb's copy keeps in-frame clones and lacks some. D and trimming come from the DNA, and the V and J calls and clone size come from that table. In the table there are around 150,000 clones, 80% to 90% of which are singletons. Trimming at V came to 2 bases and at J to 4 bases, leaving 1 base not matched to a gene. This CDR3 contains 15 residues. The germline CDR1 and CDR2 sequences are MNHNY and SVGAGI (reference sequence). This clone appeared a few times.

Sequenced input: peripheral blood. This chain joins TRBV6-6 and TRBJ2-7; TRBD2 matches at 14 bases. The receptor was derived from a man in his sixties with active or convalescent COVID-19. This CDR3 reads CASSYGTSGSYEQYF. In DNA, the CDR3 is TGTGCCAGCAGTTACGGGACTAGCGGGAGTTACGAGCAGTACTTC.